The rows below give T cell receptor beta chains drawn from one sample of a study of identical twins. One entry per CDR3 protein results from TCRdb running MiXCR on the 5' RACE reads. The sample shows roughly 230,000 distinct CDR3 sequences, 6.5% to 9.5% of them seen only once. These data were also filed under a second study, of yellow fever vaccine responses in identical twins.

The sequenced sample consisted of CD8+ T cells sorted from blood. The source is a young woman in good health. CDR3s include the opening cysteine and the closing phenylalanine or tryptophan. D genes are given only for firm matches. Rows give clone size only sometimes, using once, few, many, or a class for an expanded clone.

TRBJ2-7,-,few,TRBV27,CASRSAGSSYEQYF,TGTGCCAGCAGATCTGCGGGGAGCTCCTACGAGCAGTACTTC
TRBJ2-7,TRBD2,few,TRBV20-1,CSARRLAGSYEQYF,TGCAGTGCCAGAAGACTAGCGGGGTCCTACGAGCAGTACTTC
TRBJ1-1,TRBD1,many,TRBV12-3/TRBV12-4,CASSLTTGGSEAFF,TGTGCCAGCAGTTTGACAACAGGGGGCTCTGAAGCTTTCTTT
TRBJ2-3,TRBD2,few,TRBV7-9,CASSLWLAGGTDTQYF,TGTGCCAGCAGCTTATGGTTAGCGGGGGGCACAGATACGCAGTATTTT
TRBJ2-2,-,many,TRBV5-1,CASRSLRAGELFF,TGCGCCAGCAGATCTTTGAGGGCCGGGGAGCTGTTTTTT
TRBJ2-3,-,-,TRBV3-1,CASSQEMADTQYF,TGTGCCAGCAGCCAAGAGATGGCAGATACGCAGTATTTT
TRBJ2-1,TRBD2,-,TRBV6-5,CASSYGRGSYNEQFF,TGTGCCAGCAGTTACGGGAGGGGCTCCTACAATGAGCAGTTCTTC
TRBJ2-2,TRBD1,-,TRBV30,CAWTLRDRETGELFF,TGTGCCTGGACCCTCCGGGACAGGGAAACCGGGGAGCTGTTTTTT
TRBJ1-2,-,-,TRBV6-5,CASSYSGGDGYTF,TGTGCCAGCAGTTATTCGGGGGGCGATGGCTACACCTTC
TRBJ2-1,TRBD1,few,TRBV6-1,CASSEISGTGGDEQFF,TGTGCCAGCAGTGAAATTTCCGGGACAGGGGGGGATGAGCAGTTCTTC